This T cell receptor (beta chain) came from a study of blood T cell repertoires in COVID-19. The germline gives CDR1 SGHTA, CDR2 FQGTGA. Trimming pared 2 bases from V and 5 bases from J, leaving 7 bases between. The CDR3 extends over 13 amino acids. Original data processing: Estimated nucleated cell counts came from reference gene primer amplification. Measured with immunoSEQ multiplex PCR; TCRdb has only the in-frame clones, and not every one. V, J and clone size are taken as reported in that table, and D and trimming were inferred from the DNA itself. The sample includes about 140,000 clones, 65% to 90% of them seen just once.

The chain employs TRBV7-3 and TRBJ2-1; possibly TRBD2 for D (5 bases). Sequencing was carried out using peripheral blood. The clonotype comes from a man over 45 with acute or convalescent COVID-19. CDR3 DNA sequence: TGTGCCAGCAGCTTAGGGCGGGACAATGAGCAGTTCTTC. Protein: CASSLGRDNEQFF.